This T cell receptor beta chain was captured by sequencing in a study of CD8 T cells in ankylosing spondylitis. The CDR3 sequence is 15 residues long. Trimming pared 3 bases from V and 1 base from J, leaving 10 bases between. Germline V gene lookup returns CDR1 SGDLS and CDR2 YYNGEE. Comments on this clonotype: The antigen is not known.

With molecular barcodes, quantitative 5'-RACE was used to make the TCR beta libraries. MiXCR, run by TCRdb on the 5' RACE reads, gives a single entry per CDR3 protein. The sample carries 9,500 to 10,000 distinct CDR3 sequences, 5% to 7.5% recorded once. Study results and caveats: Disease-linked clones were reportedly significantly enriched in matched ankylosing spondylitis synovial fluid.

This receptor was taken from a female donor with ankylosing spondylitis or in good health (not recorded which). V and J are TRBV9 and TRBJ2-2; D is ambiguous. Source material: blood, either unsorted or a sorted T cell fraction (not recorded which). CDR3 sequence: CASSARTENTGELFF. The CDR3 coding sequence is TGTGCCAGCAGCGCCCGGACGGAGAACACCGGGGAGCTGTTTTTT.